This T cell receptor (beta chain) was observed in a study of CXCR3-negative and CXCR3-positive naive CD8 T cells. Study-wide points: Diversity proved comparably high across both naive subsets and much lower in memory CD8+ cells. Naive CXCR3-positive and CXCR3-negative cells shared TRBV-TRBJ usage; memory cells diverged.

UMI-labeled TRB cDNA libraries were prepared by 5' RACE. TCRdb reprocessed the 5' RACE reads and stores each CDR3 protein as one record, lacking DNA. The sample has around 50,000 distinct CDR3 sequences; the top ten hold 20% to 25%. Turning to this clonotype: Its antigen is unidentified.

Germline CDR1 is SGHTA and CDR2 is FQGNSA. This CDR3 comprises 13 residues. The sample taken for sequencing was memory CD8+ T cells from blood. The origin of this receptor is a human donor in good health. Some clones in this sample may be carry-over from other donors' samples. The chain recombines TRBV7-2 with TRBJ2-1; TCRdb's assignment of TRBD1 cannot be checked, as there is no DNA. CDR3 amino acids: CASSLVPGWEQFF.